What follows describes a single TCR beta chain. Trimming took off 2 bases at V and 3 bases at J, with 11 bases between the two ends. The CDR3 spans 14 residues. The germline gives CDR1 MNHNS, CDR2 SASEGT. These data come from a study of blood T cell repertoires in COVID-19. Sequenced by immunoSEQ multiplex PCR; TCRdb stores in-frame clones only, minus some. The data contain 200,000 to 300,000 clones, less than 90% of them singletons. The sequenced material came from peripheral blood. The source of this sequence is a man in his 60s who had recovered from COVID-19. V gene TRBV6-1 combines with J gene TRBJ2-7, with a possible D match to TRBD1 (6 bases). This CDR3 is CASSEPGHSYEQYF. The CDR3 region has the DNA TGTGCCAGCAGTGAACCGGGACATAGCTACGAGCAGTACTTC.